This T cell receptor beta chain appears in the sequencing data of a study of blood T cell repertoires in COVID-19 (TCRdb year 2020). In the study overall: Collaborator samples came from the United States, Italy and Spain and covered acute and convalescent phases of COVID-19. The dataset comprised deeply sampled blood TCRbeta repertoires from subjects exposed to, actively infected with, or recovered from COVID-19. Samples came from the ongoing ImmuneRACE study (first 160 participants) plus 1,254 subjects from 6 global collaborators. The prospective study material was composed of cDNA or gDNA derived from T cells, B-cell-depleted T cells, or PBMCs. Where available, HLA class I and class II types were taken from metadata supplied by the sample provider and were not determined by assay-based typing. Nearly every sample came with metadata listing a de-identified subject ID, COVID-19 status, age in years and sex. The repertoires were made available in a free public database intended to serve as a resource for research on the immune response to SARS-CoV-2. On the study overall, not on this receptor specifically: Clinical and demographic metadata were provided uncurated, with the amount varying by source and participant.

The collaborating institutions used their own protocols to collect whole blood in K2EDTA tubes. For TCRbeta analysis, collaborators shipped samples in one of three forms: frozen whole blood, isolated PBMCs, or DNA extracted from either of those sample types. As concerns this clone: This receptor's antigen is unknown. No quality values exist for individual bases; no much larger clone is one base distant.

Relative to germline, V is 0 bases shorter and J is 4 bases shorter, with 13 bases between their ends. CDR1 is given as SGHRS and CDR2 as YFSETQ, both from the germline V gene. From its cysteine to its phenylalanine, the CDR3 spans 15 amino acids. The DNA shown is the 45-base CDR3, in frame from base 1. TCRbeta CDR3 regions were amplified from genomic DNA using the immunoSEQ Assay, a bias-controlled multiplex PCR. Under the source paper's analysis protocol: Within the assay, amplification of reference gene primers was used to estimate how many nucleated cells each sample contained. To quantify the absolute abundance of each unique TCRbeta CDR3 rearrangement, sequence reads were collapsed and filtered. For each sample, productive Simpson clonality was calculated by taking the square root of Simpson's diversity index across productive rearrangements. Imported from immuneACCESS, the table was reduced by TCRdb to in-frame sequences with V and J called. These copies leave out some clones; in studies compared against another copy, an unresolved V gene accounts for under half, and the cause of the remainder is not known. V, J and clone size were drawn from that table, and D and trimming were deduced from the DNA. Counted in this sample were about 250,000 clones; 87% of them appeared once. The ten biggest clones cover roughly 3% of the sample.

The sequence joins TRBV5-1 to TRBJ1-2, with a weak D call of TRBD1 (5 bases match). The TCR comes from a man aged 18 to 35 with active or convalescent COVID-19. The sample taken for sequencing was peripheral blood. The DNA sequence follows: TGCGCCAGCAGCTTGGGCAGGGAAGTGGTCTATGGCTACACCTTC. Its translation reads: CASSLGREVVYGYTF.